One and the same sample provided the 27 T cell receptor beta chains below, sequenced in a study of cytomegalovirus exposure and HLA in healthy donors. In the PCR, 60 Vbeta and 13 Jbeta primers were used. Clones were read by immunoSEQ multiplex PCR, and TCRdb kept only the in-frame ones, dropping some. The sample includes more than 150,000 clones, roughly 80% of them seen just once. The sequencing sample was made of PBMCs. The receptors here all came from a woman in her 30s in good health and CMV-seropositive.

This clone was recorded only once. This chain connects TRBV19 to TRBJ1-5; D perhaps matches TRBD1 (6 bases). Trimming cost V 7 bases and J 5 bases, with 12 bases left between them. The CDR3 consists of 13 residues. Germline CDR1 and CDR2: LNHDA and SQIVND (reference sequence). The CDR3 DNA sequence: TGTGCCAGTAAAAACAGGGAGTATCAGCCCCAGCATTTT. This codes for CASKNREYQPQHF.

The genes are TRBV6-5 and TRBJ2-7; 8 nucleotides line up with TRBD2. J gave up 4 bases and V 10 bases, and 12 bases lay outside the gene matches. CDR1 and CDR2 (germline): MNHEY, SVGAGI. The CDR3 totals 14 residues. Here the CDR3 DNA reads TGTGCCACCCGGTTACGGGAGGGCTGGTACGAGCAGTACTTC. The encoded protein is CATRLREGWYEQYF.

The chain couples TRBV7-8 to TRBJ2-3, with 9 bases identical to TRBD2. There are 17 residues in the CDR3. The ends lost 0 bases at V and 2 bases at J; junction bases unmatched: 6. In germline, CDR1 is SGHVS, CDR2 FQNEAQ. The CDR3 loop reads CASSLAERGAPTDTQYF. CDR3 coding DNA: TGTGCCAGCAGCTTAGCCGAGCGGGGGGCCCCCACAGATACGCAGTATTTT.

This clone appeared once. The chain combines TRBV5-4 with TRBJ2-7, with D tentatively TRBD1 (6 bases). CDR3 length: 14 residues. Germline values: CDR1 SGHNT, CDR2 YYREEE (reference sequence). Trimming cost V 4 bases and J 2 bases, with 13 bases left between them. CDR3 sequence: CASSPRTATYEQYF. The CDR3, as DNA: TGTGCCAGCAGCCCAAGGACAGCTACCTACGAGCAGTACTTC.

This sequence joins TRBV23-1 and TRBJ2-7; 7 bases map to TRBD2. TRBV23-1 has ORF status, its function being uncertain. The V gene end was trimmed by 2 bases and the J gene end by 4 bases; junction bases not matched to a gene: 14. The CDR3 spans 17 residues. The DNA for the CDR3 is TGCGCCAGCAGTCAACCCCCTCTTAGTGGGAGGGCTTACGAGCAGTACTTC. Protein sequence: CASSQPPLSGRAYEQYF.

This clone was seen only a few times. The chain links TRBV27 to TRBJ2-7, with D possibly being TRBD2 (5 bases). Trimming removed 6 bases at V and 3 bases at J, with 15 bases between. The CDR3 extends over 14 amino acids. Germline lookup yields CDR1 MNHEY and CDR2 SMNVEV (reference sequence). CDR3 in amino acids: CASSLTRVHYEQYF. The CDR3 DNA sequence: TGTGCCAGCAGCCTCACTAGGGTCCACTACGAGCAGTACTTC.

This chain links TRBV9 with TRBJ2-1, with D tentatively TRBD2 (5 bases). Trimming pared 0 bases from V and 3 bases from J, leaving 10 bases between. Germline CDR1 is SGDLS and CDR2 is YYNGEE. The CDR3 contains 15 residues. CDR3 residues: CASSVGRARYNEQFF. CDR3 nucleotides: TGTGCCAGCAGCGTAGGGCGGGCCCGCTACAATGAGCAGTTCTTC.

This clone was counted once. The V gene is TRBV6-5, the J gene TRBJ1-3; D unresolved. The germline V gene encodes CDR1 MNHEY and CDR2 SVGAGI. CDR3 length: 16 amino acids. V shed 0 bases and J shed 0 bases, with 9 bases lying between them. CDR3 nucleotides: TGTGCCAGCAGTTACTCTAGGGCGGGCTCTGGAAACACCATATATTTT. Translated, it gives CASSYSRAGSGNTIYF.

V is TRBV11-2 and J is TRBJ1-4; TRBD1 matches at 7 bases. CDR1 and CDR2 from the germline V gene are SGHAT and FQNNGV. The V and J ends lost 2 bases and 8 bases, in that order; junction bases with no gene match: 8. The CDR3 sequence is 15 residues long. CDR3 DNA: TGTGCCAGCAGCTTATTCGGGACAGAAGGCGAAAAACTGTTTTTT. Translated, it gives CASSLFGTEGEKLFF. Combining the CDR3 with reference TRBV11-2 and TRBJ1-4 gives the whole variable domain EAGVAQSPRYKIIEKRQSVAFWCNPISGHATLYWYQQILGQGPKLLIQFQNNGVVDDSQLPKDRFSAERLKGVDSTLKIQPAKLEDSAVYLCASSLFGTEGEKLFFGSGTQLSVL.

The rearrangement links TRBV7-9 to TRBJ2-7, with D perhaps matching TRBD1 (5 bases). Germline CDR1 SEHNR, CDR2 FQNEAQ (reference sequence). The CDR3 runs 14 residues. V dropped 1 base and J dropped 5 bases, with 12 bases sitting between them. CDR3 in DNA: TGTGCCAGCAGCTTAGGAACAGGTTTGGACGAGCAGTACTTC. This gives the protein CASSLGTGLDEQYF.

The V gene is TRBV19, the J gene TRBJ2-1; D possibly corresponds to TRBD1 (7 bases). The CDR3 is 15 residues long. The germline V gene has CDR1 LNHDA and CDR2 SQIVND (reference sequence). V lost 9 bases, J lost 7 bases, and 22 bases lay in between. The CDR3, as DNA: TGTGCCAGCGCGGAGGGGGCCCTTACCAGAAATGAGCAGTTCTTC. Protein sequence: CASAEGALTRNEQFF.

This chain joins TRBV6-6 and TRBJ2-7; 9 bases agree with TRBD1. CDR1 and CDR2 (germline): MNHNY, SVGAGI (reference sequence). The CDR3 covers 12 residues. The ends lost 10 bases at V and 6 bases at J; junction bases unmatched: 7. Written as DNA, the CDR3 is TGTGCCACCGGACAGGGGAGGGGCGAGCAGTACTTC. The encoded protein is CATGQGRGEQYF.

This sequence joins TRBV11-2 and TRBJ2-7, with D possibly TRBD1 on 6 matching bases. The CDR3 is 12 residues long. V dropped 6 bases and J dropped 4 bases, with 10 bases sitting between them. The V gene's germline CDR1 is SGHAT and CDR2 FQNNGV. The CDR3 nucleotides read TGTGCCAGCAGTTCCCAGGGGTACGAGCAGTACTTC. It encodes CASSSQGYEQYF.

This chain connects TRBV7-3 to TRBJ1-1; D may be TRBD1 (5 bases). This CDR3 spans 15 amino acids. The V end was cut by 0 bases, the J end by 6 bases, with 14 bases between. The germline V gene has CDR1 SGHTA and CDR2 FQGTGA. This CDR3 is CASSLTPRGSSEAFF. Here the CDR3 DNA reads TGTGCCAGCAGCTTAACGCCGCGGGGGAGCTCTGAAGCTTTCTTT.

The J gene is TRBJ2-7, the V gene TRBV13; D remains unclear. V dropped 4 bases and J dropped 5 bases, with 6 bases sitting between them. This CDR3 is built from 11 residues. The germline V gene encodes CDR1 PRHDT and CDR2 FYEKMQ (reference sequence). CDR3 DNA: TGTGCCAGCAGCTCTAACCACGAGCAGTACTTC. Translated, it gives CASSSNHEQYF.

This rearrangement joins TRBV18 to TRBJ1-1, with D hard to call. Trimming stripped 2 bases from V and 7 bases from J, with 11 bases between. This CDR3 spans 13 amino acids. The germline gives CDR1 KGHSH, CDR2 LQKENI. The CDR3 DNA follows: TGTGCCAGCTCACCAACACCGAACCTTGAAGCTTTCTTT. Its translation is CASSPTPNLEAFF.

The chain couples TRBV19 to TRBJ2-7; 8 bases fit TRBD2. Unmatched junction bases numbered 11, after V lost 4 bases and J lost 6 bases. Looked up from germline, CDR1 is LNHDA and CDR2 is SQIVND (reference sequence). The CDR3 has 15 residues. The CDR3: CASSRRGLDGGEQYF. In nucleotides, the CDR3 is TGTGCCAGTAGTAGGCGGGGACTAGATGGTGGCGAGCAGTACTTC.

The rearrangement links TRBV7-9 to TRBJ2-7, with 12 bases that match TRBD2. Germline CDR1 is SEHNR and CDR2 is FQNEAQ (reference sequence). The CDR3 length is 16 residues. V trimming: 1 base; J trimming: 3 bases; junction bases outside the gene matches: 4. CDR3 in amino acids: CASSLGRTSGDYEQYF. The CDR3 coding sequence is TGTGCCAGCAGCTTAGGCCGGACTAGCGGGGACTACGAGCAGTACTTC.

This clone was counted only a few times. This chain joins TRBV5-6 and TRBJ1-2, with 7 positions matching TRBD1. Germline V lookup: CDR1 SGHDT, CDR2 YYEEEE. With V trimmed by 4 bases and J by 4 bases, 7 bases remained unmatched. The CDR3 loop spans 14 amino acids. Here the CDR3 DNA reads TGTGCCAGCAGCATGACAGGGTCCGCCTATGGCTACACCTTC. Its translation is CASSMTGSAYGYTF.

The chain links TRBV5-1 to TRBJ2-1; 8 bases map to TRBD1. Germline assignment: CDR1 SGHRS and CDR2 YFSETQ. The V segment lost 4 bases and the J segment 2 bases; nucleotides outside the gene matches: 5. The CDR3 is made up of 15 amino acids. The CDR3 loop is CASSERTGPYNEQFF. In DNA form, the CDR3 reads TGCGCCAGCAGCGAGAGGACAGGGCCCTACAATGAGCAGTTCTTC.

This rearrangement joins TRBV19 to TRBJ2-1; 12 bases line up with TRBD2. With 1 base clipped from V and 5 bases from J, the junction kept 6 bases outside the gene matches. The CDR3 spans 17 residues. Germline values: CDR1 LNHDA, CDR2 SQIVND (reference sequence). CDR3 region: CASSIVGTSGSNNEQFF. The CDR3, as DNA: TGTGCCAGTAGTATAGTTGGGACTAGCGGGTCTAACAATGAGCAGTTCTTC.

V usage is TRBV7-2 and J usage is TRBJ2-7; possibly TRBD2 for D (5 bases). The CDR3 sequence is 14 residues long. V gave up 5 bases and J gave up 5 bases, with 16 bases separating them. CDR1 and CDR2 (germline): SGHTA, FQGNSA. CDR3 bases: TGTGCCAGCAGCACACTGAGGGAGATGGACGAGCAGTACTTC. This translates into CASSTLREMDEQYF.

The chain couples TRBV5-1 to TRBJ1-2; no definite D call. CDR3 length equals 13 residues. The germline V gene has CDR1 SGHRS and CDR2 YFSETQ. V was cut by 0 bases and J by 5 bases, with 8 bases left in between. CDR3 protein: CASSLELSYGYTF. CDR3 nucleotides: TGCGCCAGCAGCTTGGAATTATCTTATGGCTACACCTTC.

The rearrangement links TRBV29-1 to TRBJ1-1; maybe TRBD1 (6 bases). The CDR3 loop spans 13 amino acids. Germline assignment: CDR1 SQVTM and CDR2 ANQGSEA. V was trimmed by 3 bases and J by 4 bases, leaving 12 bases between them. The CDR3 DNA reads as TGCAGCGTTGAGAGGGGGACGAGCACTGAAGCTTTCTTT. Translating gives CSVERGTSTEAFF.

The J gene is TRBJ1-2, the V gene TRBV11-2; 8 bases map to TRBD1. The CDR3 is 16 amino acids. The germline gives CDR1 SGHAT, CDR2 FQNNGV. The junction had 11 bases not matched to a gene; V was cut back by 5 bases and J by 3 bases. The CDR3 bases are TGTGCCAGCAGCCCGACAGGGGCAGGCGCTTACTATGGCTACACCTTC. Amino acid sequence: CASSPTGAGAYYGYTF.

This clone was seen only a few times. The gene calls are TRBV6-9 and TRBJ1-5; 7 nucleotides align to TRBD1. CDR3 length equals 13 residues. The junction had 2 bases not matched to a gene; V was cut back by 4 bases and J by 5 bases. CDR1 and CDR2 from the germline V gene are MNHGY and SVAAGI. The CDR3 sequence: CASSSGTDQPQHF. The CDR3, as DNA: TGTGCCAGCAGTTCCGGGACAGATCAGCCCCAGCATTTT.

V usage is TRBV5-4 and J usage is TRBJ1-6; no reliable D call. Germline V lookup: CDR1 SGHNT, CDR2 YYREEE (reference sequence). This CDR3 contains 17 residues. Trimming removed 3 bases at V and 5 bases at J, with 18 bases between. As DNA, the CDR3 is TGTGCCAGCAGCTCCGCATTGTCCCCAGAAAATAATTCACCCCTCCACTTT. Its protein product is CASSSALSPENNSPLHF.